The sequence of this TCR beta chain was determined in a study of blood T cell repertoires in COVID-19. Study summary: Both acute and convalescent COVID-19 samples were obtained from the United States, Italy and Spain. PBMCs, B-cell-depleted T cells, or T cells were the source of the cDNA or gDNA that made up the material.

V lost 2 bases to trimming and J lost 2 bases, with 7 bases between them. CDR3 length equals 13 residues. Germline CDR1 reads SGHRS; CDR2 reads YFSETQ. In the authors' workflow: By means of reference gene primer amplification, nucleated cell counts were estimated. The repertoire was sequenced with immunoSEQ multiplex PCR; TCRdb's copy has only in-frame clones and lacks some. D and trimming were read from the DNA, whereas the V and J calls and clone size are those reported in that table. The sample gives about 120,000 clones, more than 70% of which show up once; 9% to 12% is in the top ten. In this sample, this clone turned up once. At the DNA level, this CDR3 is encoded by other sequences in the same sample as well.

The V gene is TRBV5-1, the J gene TRBJ1-1; weak D call: TRBD1 (6 bases). The sample consisted of peripheral blood. The TCR originated in a man in his forties or fifties with acute or convalescent COVID-19. The CDR3 DNA reads as TGCGCCAGCAGCTTACAGGGCAACACTGAAGCTTTCTTT. This codes for CASSLQGNTEAFF.